Listed below are T cell receptor beta chains from one sample, sequenced in a study of CD4 T cells in relation to SARS-CoV-2 and coronaviruses. Profiled with immunoSEQ multiplex PCR; TCRdb holds only in-frame clones, not every one. Of some 69,000 clones in the sample, 94% are singletons; the top ten hold 0.14%. The sequenced material came from naive CD4+ T cells from PBMCs. The receptor source for this set is a human donor in good health. CDR3s include the opening cysteine and the closing phenylalanine or tryptophan. D genes are given only for firm matches. Rows give clone size only sometimes, using once, few, many, or a class for an expanded clone.

j_call: TRBJ2-7
v_call: TRBV6-5
d_call: TRBD1
clone_size: -
cdr3_nt: TGTGCCAGCAGACGTGGGACAGGCTACGAGCAGTACTTC
cdr3_aa: CASRRGTGYEQYF

j_call: TRBJ2-7
v_call: TRBV4-2
d_call: TRBD2
clone_size: once
cdr3_nt: TGTGCCAGCAGCCAAGCGACTAGCGGGGCCTACGAGCAGTACTTC
cdr3_aa: CASSQATSGAYEQYF

j_call: TRBJ2-2
v_call: TRBV19
d_call: TRBD2
clone_size: -
cdr3_nt: TGTGCCAGTAGTATAGGGCGGGGCGGGAGAAGCACCGGGGAGCTGTTTTTT
cdr3_aa: CASSIGRGGRSTGELFF

j_call: TRBJ2-7
v_call: TRBV3-1/TRBV3-2
d_call: -
clone_size: few
cdr3_nt: TGTGCCAGCAGCCAAAGACTTAGTCTTGCCCTCTACGAGCAGTACTTC
cdr3_aa: CASSQRLSLALYEQYF

j_call: TRBJ2-1
v_call: TRBV7-3
d_call: -
clone_size: -
cdr3_nt: TGTGCCAGCAGCTTAAACGCCGGAGCGAGCAATGAGCAGTTCTTC
cdr3_aa: CASSLNAGASNEQFF

j_call: TRBJ2-7
v_call: TRBV29-1
d_call: -
clone_size: -
cdr3_nt: TGCAGCGTTGCCCCCAGGGAGGCTGGGTCCTACGAGCAGTACTTC
cdr3_aa: CSVAPREAGSYEQYF

j_call: TRBJ1-2
v_call: TRBV5-1
d_call: -
clone_size: -
cdr3_nt: TGCGCCAGCAGCTGGACGGGATCGGCGGGGGGCCCTTACTATGGCTACACCTTC
cdr3_aa: CASSWTGSAGGPYYGYTF

j_call: TRBJ2-7
v_call: TRBV6-5
d_call: -
clone_size: once
cdr3_nt: TGTGCCAGCAGTTACCTGGGGGCCTACGAGCAGTACTTC
cdr3_aa: CASSYLGAYEQYF

j_call: TRBJ1-3
v_call: TRBV4-1
d_call: -
clone_size: -
cdr3_nt: TGCGCCAGCAGCCAAGTGCGGCAATTGCATCCCTCTGGAAACACCATATATTTT
cdr3_aa: CASSQVRQLHPSGNTIYF

j_call: TRBJ1-6
v_call: TRBV6-4
d_call: -
clone_size: -
cdr3_nt: TGTGCCAGCAGTGACTCGAAAACCTGCCCCCAACTTCTTAGCTCCTATAATTCACCCCTCCACTTT
cdr3_aa: CASSDSKTCPQLLSSYNSPLHF

j_call: TRBJ2-7
v_call: TRBV28
d_call: -
clone_size: -
cdr3_nt: TGTGCCAGCAGTGAGGGTCTAGACACCCTCTACTTC
cdr3_aa: CASSEGLDTLYF

j_call: TRBJ2-2
v_call: TRBV29-1
d_call: -
clone_size: -
cdr3_nt: TGCAGCGGCCAACACAGCACCGGGGAGCTGTTTTTT
cdr3_aa: CSGQHSTGELFF

j_call: TRBJ2-3
v_call: TRBV4-1
d_call: TRBD2
clone_size: -
cdr3_nt: TGCGCCAGCAGCCAAGATGGAACTAGCGGGACAGATACGCAGTATTTT
cdr3_aa: CASSQDGTSGTDTQYF

j_call: TRBJ1-1
v_call: TRBV5-1
d_call: -
clone_size: -
cdr3_nt: TGCGCCAGCTTTGGGGGCCCATCGAACACTGAAGCTTTCTTT
cdr3_aa: CASFGGPSNTEAFF

j_call: TRBJ2-2
v_call: TRBV5-1
d_call: -
clone_size: -
cdr3_nt: TGCGCCAGCTGCACGAATTCGAACACCGGGGAGCTGTTTTTT
cdr3_aa: CASCTNSNTGELFF

j_call: TRBJ2-6
v_call: TRBV5-1
d_call: -
clone_size: -
cdr3_nt: TGCGCCAGCAGCTTGGTGGGGGGCGGGAGCTCTGGGGCCAACGTCCTGACTTTC
cdr3_aa: CASSLVGGGSSGANVLTF

j_call: TRBJ2-6
v_call: TRBV21-1
d_call: -
clone_size: -
cdr3_nt: TGTGCCAGCAGCAAAGTTGGACGGCTCTCTGGGGCCAACGTCCTGACTTTC
cdr3_aa: CASSKVGRLSGANVLTF

j_call: TRBJ1-5
v_call: TRBV2
d_call: -
clone_size: -
cdr3_nt: TGTGCCAGCAGTCGACAGGAGAATCAGCCCCAGCATTTT
cdr3_aa: CASSRQENQPQHF

j_call: TRBJ1-3
v_call: TRBV11-2
d_call: -
clone_size: -
cdr3_nt: TGTGCCAGCAGCGATCACGGTCCTGGAAACACCATATATTTT
cdr3_aa: CASSDHGPGNTIYF

j_call: TRBJ2-7
v_call: TRBV9
d_call: -
clone_size: -
cdr3_nt: TGTGCCAGCAGCGTAGTAGGGAGATCAGGCGAGCAGTACTTC
cdr3_aa: CASSVVGRSGEQYF

j_call: TRBJ2-7
v_call: TRBV19
d_call: TRBD1
clone_size: -
cdr3_nt: TGTGCCAGTAGTATATTTGTCGTGGGACAGGGGGCGTCCTACGAGCAGTACTTC
cdr3_aa: CASSIFVVGQGASYEQYF

j_call: TRBJ1-4
v_call: TRBV2
d_call: TRBD1
clone_size: -
cdr3_nt: TGTGCCTCCCACGCGGGACAGGGTAATGAAAAACTGTTTTTT
cdr3_aa: CASHAGQGNEKLFF

j_call: TRBJ1-3
v_call: TRBV7-9
d_call: TRBD1
clone_size: -
cdr3_nt: TGTGCCAGCAGCCAGCGGGACAGGGGCTTCTCTGGAAACACCATATATTTT
cdr3_aa: CASSQRDRGFSGNTIYF

j_call: TRBJ2-1
v_call: TRBV5-1
d_call: TRBD2
clone_size: once
cdr3_nt: TGCGCCAGCAGCTTTGCCTCCGGGACTAGCGGGATCGCCCCCCCGGATGAGCAGTTCTTC
cdr3_aa: CASSFASGTSGIAPPDEQFF

j_call: TRBJ2-7
v_call: TRBV10-1
d_call: TRBD2
clone_size: -
cdr3_nt: TGCGCCAGCAGTGACACTAGCGGGAAGACCTACGAGCAGTACTTC
cdr3_aa: CASSDTSGKTYEQYF

j_call: TRBJ1-5
v_call: TRBV18
d_call: -
clone_size: -
cdr3_nt: TGTGCCAGCTCACCACAGGGAGGTTTGAGCAATCAGCCCCAGCATTTT
cdr3_aa: CASSPQGGLSNQPQHF

j_call: TRBJ2-1
v_call: TRBV24-1
d_call: TRBD2
clone_size: -
cdr3_nt: TGTGCCACCAGTGATTTGCGAGCGGGAGGAGCCTACAATGAGCAGTTCTTC
cdr3_aa: CATSDLRAGGAYNEQFF

j_call: TRBJ2-1
v_call: TRBV7-9
d_call: -
clone_size: -
cdr3_nt: TGTGCCAGCAGTCGCCCACCGGGGTTCAATGAGCAGTTCTTC
cdr3_aa: CASSRPPGFNEQFF